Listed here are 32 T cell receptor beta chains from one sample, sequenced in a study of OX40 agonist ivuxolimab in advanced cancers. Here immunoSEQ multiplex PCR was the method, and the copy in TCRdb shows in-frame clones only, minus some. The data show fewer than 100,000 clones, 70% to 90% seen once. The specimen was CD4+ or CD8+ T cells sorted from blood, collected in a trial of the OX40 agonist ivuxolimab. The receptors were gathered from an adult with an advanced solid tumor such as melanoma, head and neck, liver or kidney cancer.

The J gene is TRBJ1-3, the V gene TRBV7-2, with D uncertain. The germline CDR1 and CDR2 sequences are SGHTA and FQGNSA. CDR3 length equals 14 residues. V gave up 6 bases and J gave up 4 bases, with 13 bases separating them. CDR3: CASSPSQVGNTIYF. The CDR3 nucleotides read TGTGCCAGCAGTCCATCTCAGGTGGGAAACACCATATATTTT.

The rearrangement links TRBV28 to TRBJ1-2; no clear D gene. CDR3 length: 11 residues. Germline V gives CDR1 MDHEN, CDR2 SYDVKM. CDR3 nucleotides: TGTGGAATCCTCCAAAATTATGGCTACACCTTC. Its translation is CGILQNYGYTF.

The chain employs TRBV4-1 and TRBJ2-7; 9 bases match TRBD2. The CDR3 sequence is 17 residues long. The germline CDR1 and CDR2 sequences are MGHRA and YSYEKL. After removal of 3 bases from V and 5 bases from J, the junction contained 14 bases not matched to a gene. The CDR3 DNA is TGCGCCAGCAGCCAGGCCCCTCGCGCGGGGGGGCTCCACGAGCAGTACTTC. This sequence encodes CASSQAPRAGGLHEQYF.

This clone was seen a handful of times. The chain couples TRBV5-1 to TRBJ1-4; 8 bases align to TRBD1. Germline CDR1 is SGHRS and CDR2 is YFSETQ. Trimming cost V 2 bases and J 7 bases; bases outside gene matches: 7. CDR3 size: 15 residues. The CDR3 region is CASSFSTGEGEKLFF. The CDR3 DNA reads TGCGCCAGCAGCTTCTCGACAGGGGAGGGTGAAAAACTGTTTTTT.

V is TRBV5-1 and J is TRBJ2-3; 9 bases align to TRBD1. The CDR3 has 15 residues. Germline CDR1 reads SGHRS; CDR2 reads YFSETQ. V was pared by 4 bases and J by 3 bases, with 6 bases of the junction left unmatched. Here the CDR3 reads CASSIGQGRTDTQYF. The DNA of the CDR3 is TGCGCCAGCAGCATAGGACAGGGGAGGACAGATACGCAGTATTTT. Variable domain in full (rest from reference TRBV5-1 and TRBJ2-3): KAGVTQTPRYLIKTRGQQVTLSCSPISGHRSVSWYQQTPGQGLQFLFEYFSETQRNKGNFPGRFSGRQFSNSRSEMNVSTLELGDSALYLCASSIGQGRTDTQYFGPGTRLTVL.

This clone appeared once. The CDR3 is CATRQEGYGYTF. CDR3 DNA: TGTGCCACAAGGCAAGAGGGCTATGGCTACACCTTC. The chain carries TRBV10-3 and TRBJ1-2; D is undetermined. Germline V lookup: CDR1 ENHRY, CDR2 SYGVKD. This CDR3 has 12 residues. Trimming pared 10 bases from V and 4 bases from J, leaving 13 bases between.

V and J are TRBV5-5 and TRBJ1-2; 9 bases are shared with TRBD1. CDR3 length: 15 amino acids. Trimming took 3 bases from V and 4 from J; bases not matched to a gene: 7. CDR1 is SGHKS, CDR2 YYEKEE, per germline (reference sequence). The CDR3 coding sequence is TGTGCCAGCAGCTACACAGGGGGCCAATTCTATGGCTACACCTTC. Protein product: CASSYTGGQFYGYTF.

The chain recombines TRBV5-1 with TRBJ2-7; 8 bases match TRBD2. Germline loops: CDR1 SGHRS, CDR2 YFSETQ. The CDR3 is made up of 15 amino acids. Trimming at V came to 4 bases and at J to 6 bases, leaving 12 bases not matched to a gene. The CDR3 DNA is TGCGCCAGCAGCCCCCGGGGGGGAAGCGGGGGCGAGCAGTACTTC. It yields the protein CASSPRGGSGGEQYF.

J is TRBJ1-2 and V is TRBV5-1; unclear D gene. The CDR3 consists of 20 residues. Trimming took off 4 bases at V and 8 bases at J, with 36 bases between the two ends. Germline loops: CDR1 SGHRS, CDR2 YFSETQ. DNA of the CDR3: TGCGCCAGCAGCGTATACCCCCGCTCCACCGTCCGCGGCAGCCTGGCAGGCTACACCTTC. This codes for CASSVYPRSTVRGSLAGYTF.

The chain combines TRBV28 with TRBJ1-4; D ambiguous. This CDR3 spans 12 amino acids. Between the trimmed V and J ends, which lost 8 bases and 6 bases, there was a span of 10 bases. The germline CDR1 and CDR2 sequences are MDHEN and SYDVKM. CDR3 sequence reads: CASGTFHEKLFF. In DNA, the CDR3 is TGTGCCAGCGGCACGTTCCATGAAAAACTGTTTTTT. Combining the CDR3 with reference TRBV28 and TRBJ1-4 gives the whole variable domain DVKVTQSSRYLVKRTGEKVFLECVQDMDHENMFWYRQDPGLGLRLIYFSYDVKMKEKGDIPEGYSVSREKKERFSLILESASTNQTSMYLCASGTFHEKLFFGSGTQLSVL.

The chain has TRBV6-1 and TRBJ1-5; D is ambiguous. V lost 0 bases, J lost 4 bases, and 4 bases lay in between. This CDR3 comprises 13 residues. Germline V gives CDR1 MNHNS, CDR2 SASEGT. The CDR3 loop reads CASSEAGNQPQHF. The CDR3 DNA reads TGTGCCAGCAGTGAAGCGGGTAATCAGCCCCAGCATTTT.

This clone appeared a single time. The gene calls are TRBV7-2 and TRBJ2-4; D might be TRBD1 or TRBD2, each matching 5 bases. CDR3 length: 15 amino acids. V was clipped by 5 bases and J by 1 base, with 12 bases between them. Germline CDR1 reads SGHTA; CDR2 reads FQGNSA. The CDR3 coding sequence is TGTGCCAGCAGCCCGTCCAGGGAGGCCAAAAACATTCAGTACTTC. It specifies CASSPSREAKNIQYF.

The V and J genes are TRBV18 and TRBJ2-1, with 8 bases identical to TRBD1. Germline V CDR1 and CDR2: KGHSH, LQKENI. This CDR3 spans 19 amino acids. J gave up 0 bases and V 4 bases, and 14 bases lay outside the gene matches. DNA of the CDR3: TGTGCCAGCTCACGTTCCGGGACAGGCACCCGTCGCTCCTACAATGAGCAGTTCTTC. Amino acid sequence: CASSRSGTGTRRSYNEQFF. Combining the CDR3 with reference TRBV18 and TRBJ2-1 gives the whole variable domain NAGVMQNPRHLVRRRGQEARLRCSPMKGHSHVYWYRQLPEEGLKFMVYLQKENIIDESGMPKERFSAEFPKEGPSILRIQQVVRGDSAAYFCASSRSGTGTRRSYNEQFFGPGTRLTVL.

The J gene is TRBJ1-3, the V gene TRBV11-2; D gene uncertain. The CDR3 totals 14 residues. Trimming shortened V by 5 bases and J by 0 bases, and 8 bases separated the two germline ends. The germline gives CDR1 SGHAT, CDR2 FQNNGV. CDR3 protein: CASSASTSGNTIYF. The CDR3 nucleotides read TGTGCCAGCAGCGCCTCCACCTCTGGAAACACCATATATTTT.

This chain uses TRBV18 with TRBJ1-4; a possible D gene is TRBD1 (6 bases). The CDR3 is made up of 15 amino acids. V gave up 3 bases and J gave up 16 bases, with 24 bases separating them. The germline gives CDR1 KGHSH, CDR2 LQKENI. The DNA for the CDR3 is TGTGCCAGCTCACCGAATACGACAGGAGACCAATTCCGGTTTTTT. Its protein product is CASSPNTTGDQFRFF.

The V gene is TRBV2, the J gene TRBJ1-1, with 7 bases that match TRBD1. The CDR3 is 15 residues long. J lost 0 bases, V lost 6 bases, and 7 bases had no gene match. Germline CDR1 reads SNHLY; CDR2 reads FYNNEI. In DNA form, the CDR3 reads TGTGCCAGCAGAACTCCCGGGACAGTGAACACTGAAGCTTTCTTT. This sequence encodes CASRTPGTVNTEAFF.

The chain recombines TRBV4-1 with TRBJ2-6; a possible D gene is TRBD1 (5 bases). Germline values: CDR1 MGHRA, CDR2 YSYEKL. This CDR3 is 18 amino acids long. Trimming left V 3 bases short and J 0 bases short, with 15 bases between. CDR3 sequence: CASSHGHLILSGANVLTF. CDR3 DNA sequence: TGCGCCAGCAGCCACGGACATTTGATACTCTCTGGGGCCAACGTCCTGACTTTC.

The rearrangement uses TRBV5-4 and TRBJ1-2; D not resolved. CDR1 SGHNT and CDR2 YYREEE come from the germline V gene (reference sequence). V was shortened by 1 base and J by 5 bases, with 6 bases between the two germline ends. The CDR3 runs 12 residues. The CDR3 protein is CASSLSEYGYTF. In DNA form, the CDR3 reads TGTGCCAGCAGCTTGTCGGAGTATGGCTACACCTTC.

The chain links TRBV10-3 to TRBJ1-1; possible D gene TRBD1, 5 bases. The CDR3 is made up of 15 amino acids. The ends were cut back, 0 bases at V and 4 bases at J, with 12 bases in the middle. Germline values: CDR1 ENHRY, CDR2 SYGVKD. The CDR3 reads CAISESGQGGTEAFF. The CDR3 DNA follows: TGTGCCATCAGTGAGTCTGGGCAGGGCGGCACTGAAGCTTTCTTT.

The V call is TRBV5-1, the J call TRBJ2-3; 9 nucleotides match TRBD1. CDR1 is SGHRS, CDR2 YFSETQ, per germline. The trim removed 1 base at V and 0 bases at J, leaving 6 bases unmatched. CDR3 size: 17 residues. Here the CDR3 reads CASSLMGGTGSTDTQYF. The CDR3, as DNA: TGCGCCAGCAGCTTGATGGGGGGGACAGGGAGCACAGATACGCAGTATTTT.

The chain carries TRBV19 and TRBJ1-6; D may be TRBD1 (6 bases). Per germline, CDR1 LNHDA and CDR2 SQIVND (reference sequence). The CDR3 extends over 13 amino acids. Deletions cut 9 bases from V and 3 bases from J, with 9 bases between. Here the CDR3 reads CASRQDYNSPLHF. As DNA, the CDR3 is TGTGCCAGCAGACAGGACTATAATTCACCCCTCCACTTT.

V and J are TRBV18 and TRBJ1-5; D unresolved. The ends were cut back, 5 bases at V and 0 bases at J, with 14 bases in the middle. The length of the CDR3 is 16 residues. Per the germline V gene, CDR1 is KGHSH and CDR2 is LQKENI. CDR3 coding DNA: TGTGCCAGCTCAAAGATCCTGGTGGGTAGCAATCAGCCCCAGCATTTT. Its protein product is CASSKILVGSNQPQHF.

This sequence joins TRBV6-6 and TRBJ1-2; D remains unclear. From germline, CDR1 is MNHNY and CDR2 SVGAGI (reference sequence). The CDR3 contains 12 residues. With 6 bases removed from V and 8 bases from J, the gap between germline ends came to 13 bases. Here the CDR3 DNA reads TGTGCCAGCAGCCTGGAGGAGGAAGGCTACACCTTC. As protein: CASSLEEEGYTF.

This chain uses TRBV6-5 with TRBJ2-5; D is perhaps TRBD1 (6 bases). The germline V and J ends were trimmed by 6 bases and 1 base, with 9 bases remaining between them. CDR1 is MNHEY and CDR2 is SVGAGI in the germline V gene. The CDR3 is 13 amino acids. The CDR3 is CASRKGGQETQYF. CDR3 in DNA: TGTGCCAGCAGAAAAGGGGGCCAAGAGACCCAGTACTTC.

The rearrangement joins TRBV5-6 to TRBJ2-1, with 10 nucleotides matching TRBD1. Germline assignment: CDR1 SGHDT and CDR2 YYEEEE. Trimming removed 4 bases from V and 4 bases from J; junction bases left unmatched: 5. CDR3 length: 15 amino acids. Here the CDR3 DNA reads TGTGCCAGCAGCCGAGGACAGGGGGAGTACAATGAGCAGTTCTTC. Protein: CASSRGQGEYNEQFF.

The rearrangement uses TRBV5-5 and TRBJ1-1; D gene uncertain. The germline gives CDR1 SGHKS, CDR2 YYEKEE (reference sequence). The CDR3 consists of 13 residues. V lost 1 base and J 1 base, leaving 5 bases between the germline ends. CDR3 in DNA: TGTGCCAGCAGCTTGTCCCCGAACACTGAAGCTTTCTTT. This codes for CASSLSPNTEAFF.

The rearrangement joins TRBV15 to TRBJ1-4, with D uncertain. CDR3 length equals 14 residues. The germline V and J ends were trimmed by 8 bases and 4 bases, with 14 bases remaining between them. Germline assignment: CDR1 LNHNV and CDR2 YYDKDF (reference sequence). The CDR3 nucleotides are TGTGCCACCCAGGCGGGTCCCTTTAATGAAAAACTGTTTTTT. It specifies CATQAGPFNEKLFF.

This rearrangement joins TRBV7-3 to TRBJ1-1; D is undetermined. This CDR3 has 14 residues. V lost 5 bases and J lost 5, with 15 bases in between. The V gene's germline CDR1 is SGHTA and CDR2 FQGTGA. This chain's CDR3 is CASSLDPEVTEAFF. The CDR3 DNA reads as TGTGCCAGCAGCCTCGACCCGGAGGTGACTGAAGCTTTCTTT.

This CDR3 reads CASSSTYRDSHEQYF. In nucleotides, the CDR3 is TGTGCCAGCAGCTCAACCTACCGGGACAGTCACGAGCAGTACTTC. The chain employs TRBV7-6 and TRBJ2-7; TRBD1 matches 7 bases. V was pared by 4 bases and J by 5 bases, with 11 bases of the junction left unmatched. The CDR3 spans 15 residues. Germline V gene sequence: CDR1 SGHVS, CDR2 FNYEAQ. Based on the CDR3 plus reference TRBV7-6 and TRBJ2-7, the full variable domain is GAGVSQSPRYKVTKRGQDVALRCDPISGHVSLYWYRQALGQGPEFLTYFNYEAQQDKSGLPNDRFSAERPEGSISTLTIQRTEQRDSAMYRCASSSTYRDSHEQYFGPGTRLTVT.

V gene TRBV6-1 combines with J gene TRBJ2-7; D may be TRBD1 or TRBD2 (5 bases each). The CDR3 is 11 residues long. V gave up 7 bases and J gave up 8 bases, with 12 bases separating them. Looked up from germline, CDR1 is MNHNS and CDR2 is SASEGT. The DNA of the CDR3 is TGTGCCAGCAAGAGGGGTCCTCAGCAGTACTTC. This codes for CASKRGPQQYF.

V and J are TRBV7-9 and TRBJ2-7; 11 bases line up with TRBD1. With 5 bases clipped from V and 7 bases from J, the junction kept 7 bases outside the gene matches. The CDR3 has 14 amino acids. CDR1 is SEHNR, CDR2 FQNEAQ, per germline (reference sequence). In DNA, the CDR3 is TGTGCCAGCAGCAGAGGACAGGGGGCAGGAGAGCAGTACTTC. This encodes CASSRGQGAGEQYF.

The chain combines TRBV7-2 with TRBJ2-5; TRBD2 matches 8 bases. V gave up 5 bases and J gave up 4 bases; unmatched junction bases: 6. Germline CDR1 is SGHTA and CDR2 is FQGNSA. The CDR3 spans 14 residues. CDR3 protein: CASSRTSGGETQYF. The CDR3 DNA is TGTGCCAGCAGCCGTACTAGCGGTGGAGAGACCCAGTACTTC.